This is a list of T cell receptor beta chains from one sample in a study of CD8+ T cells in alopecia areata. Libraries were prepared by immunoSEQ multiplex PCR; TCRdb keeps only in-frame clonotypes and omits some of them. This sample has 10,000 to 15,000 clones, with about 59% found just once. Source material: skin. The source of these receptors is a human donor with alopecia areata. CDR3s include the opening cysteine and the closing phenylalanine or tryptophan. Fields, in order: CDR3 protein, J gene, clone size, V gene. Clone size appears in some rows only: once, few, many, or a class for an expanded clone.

CDR3: CASSLTGAKNQPQHF
J: TRBJ1-5
size: -
V: TRBV9

CDR3: CASGTGVIYEQYF
J: TRBJ2-7
size: few
V: TRBV2

CDR3: CASSFSRDSYEQYF
J: TRBJ2-7
size: -
V: TRBV6-6

CDR3: CASSLMTLQETQYF
J: TRBJ2-5
size: -
V: TRBV7-8

CDR3: CASSEDGSGANVLTF
J: TRBJ2-6
size: once
V: TRBV7-9

CDR3: CASSYDLGNQPQHF
J: TRBJ1-5
size: -
V: TRBV6-6

CDR3: CASSLLTNTEAFF
J: TRBJ1-1
size: few
V: TRBV7-9

CDR3: CATSRAGTSAYEQYF
J: TRBJ2-7
size: -
V: TRBV15

CDR3: CASSYGPNTEAFF
J: TRBJ1-1
size: once
V: TRBV6-6

CDR3: CASSFAGPTYEQYF
J: TRBJ2-7
size: few
V: TRBV7-2

CDR3: CASSFRPNYGYTF
J: TRBJ1-2
size: -
V: TRBV27

CDR3: CASSLDPQGYSPLHF
J: TRBJ1-6
size: few
V: TRBV7-2

CDR3: CASSILRGGDNEQFF
J: TRBJ2-1
size: once
V: TRBV19

CDR3: CASSFQQGSGETQYF
J: TRBJ2-5
size: -
V: TRBV7-2

CDR3: CASSFDRMNTEAFF
J: TRBJ1-1
size: medium-sized
V: TRBV4-1

CDR3: CASSLLGQGAGTEAFF
J: TRBJ1-1
size: -
V: TRBV7-9

CDR3: CASSEDRGRAFF
J: TRBJ1-1
size: -
V: TRBV11-2

CDR3: CASSPTVNTEAFF
J: TRBJ1-1
size: -
V: TRBV7-9

CDR3: CASRDRGLDNEQFF
J: TRBJ2-1
size: -
V: TRBV11-2

CDR3: CASSSSLPSYNEQFF
J: TRBJ2-1
size: -
V: TRBV11-2

CDR3: CASSLNPGNYGYTF
J: TRBJ1-2
size: -
V: TRBV6-6

CDR3: CATSRDTGLAYEQYF
J: TRBJ2-7
size: -
V: TRBV15

CDR3: CASKAVAGSSYNEQFF
J: TRBJ2-1
size: -
V: TRBV7-2

CDR3: CASSLMRGVEADTQYF
J: TRBJ2-3
size: -
V: TRBV4-1

CDR3: CASSLGGTRETQYF
J: TRBJ2-5
size: -
V: TRBV7-2

CDR3: CASSFGELFF
J: TRBJ2-2
size: -
V: TRBV11-2

CDR3: CASSPREGTGELFF
J: TRBJ2-2
size: -
V: TRBV4-1

CDR3: CASSLARRGTIINYGYTF
J: TRBJ1-2
size: -
V: TRBV7-2

CDR3: CASSYLDGSTDTQYF
J: TRBJ2-3
size: -
V: TRBV6-6

CDR3: CASRSTVQAANSPLHF
J: TRBJ1-6
size: few
V: TRBV5-1

CDR3: CASSYLGQGAGANVLTF
J: TRBJ2-6
size: -
V: TRBV28

CDR3: CASSLASFYGYTF
J: TRBJ1-2
size: few
V: TRBV5-1

CDR3: CSVGPGLNSPLHF
J: TRBJ1-6
size: once
V: TRBV29-1

CDR3: CASSFQSGTSGLDEQFF
J: TRBJ2-1
size: few
V: TRBV7-6

CDR3: CASTGEAEAFF
J: TRBJ1-1
size: -
V: TRBV5-1

CDR3: CASSIDRGPGNTEAFF
J: TRBJ1-1
size: -
V: TRBV7-8

CDR3: CSVEDTQYFGRGGDTQYF
J: TRBJ2-3
size: -
V: TRBV29-1

CDR3: CASSGGPYEQYF
J: TRBJ2-7
size: -
V: TRBV7-9

CDR3: CASSPQAGTEAFF
J: TRBJ1-1
size: few
V: TRBV11-2

CDR3: CASSSSMYTGELFF
J: TRBJ2-2
size: once
V: TRBV5-1